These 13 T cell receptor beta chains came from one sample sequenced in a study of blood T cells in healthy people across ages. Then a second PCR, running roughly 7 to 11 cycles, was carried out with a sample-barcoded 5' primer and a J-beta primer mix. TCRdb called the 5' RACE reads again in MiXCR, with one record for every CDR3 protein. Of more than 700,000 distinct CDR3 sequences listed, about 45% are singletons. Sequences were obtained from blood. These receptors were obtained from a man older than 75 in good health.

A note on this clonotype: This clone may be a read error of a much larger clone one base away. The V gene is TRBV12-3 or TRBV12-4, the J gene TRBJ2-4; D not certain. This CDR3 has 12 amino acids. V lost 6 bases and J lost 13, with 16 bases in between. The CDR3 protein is CASRTRQEAQYF. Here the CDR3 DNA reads TGTGCCAGCAGGACACGCCAAGAGGCCCAGTACTTC.

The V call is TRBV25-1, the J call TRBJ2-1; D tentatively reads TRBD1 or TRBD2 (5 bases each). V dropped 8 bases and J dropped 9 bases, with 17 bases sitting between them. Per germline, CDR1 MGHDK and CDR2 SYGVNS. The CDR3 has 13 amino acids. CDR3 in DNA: TGTGCCAGCCGTGCCCCAGGGACGGCTGAGCAGTTCTTC. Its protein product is CASRAPGTAEQFF.

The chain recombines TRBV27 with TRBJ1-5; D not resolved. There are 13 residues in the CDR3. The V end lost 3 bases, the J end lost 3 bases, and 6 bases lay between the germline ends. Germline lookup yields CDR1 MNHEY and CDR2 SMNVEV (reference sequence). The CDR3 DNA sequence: TGTGCCAGCAGTTTTGACGACAATCAGCCCCAGCATTTT. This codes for CASSFDDNQPQHF.

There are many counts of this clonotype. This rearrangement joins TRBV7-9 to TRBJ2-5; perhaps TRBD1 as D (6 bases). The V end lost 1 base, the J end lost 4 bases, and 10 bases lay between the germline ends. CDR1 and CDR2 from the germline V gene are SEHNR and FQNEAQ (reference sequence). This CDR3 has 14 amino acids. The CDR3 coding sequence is TGTGCCAGCAGCTTAGATTGGGGGCGAGAGACCCAGTACTTC. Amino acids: CASSLDWGRETQYF.

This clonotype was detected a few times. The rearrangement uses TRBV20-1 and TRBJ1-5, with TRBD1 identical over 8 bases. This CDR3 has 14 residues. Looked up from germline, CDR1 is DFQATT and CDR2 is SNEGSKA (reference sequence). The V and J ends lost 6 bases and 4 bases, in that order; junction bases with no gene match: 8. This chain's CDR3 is CSAIRGRGNQPQHF. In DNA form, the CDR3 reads TGCAGTGCCATCAGGGGGCGCGGGAATCAGCCCCAGCATTTT.

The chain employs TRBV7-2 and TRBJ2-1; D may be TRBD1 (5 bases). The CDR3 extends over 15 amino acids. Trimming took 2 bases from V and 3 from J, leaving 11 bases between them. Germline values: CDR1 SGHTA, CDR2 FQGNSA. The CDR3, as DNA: TGTGCCAGCAGCTTAACGCAAGACAGCTACAATGAGCAGTTCTTC. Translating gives CASSLTQDSYNEQFF.

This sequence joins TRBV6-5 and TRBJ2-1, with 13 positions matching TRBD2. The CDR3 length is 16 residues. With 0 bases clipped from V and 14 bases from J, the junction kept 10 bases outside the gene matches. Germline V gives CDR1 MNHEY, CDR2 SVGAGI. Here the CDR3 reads CASSYSKLAGGPGEFF. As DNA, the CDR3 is TGTGCCAGCAGTTACTCCAAACTAGCGGGAGGGCCTGGGGAGTTCTTC.

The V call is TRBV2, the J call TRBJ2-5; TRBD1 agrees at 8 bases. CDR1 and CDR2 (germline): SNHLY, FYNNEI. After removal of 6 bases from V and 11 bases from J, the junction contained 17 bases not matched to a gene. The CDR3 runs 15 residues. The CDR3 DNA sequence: TGTGCCAGCAGGGCGGACAGGGTAGAGGGCAATGAGCAGTACTTC. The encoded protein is CASRADRVEGNEQYF.

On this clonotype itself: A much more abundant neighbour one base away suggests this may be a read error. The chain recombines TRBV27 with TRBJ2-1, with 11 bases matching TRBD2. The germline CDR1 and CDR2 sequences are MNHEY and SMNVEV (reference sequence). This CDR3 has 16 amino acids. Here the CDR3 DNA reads TGTGCCAGCGGTTTATACACTAGCGGGAGCTACAATGAGCAGTTCTTC. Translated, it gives CASGLYTSGSYNEQFF.

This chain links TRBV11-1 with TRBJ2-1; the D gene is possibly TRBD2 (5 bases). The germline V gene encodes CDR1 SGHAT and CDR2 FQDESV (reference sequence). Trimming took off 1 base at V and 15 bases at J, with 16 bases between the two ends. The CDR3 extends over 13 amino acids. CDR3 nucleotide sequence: TGTGCCAGCAGCTTAGACCCCGGAGGACCGGCGTTCTTC. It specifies CASSLDPGGPAFF. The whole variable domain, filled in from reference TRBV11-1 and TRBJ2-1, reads EAEVAQSPRYKITEKSQAVAFWCDPISGHATLYWYRQILGQGPELLVQFQDESVVDDSQLPKDRFSAERLKGVDSTLKIQPAELGDSAMYLCASSLDPGGPAFFGPGTRLTVL.

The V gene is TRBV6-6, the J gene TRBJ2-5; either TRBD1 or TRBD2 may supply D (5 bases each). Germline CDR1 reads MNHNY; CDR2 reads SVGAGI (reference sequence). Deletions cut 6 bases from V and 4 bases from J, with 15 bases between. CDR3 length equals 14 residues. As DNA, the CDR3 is TGTGCCAGCAGGCCTCCAGGGAGAAGAGAGACCCAGTACTTC. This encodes CASRPPGRRETQYF.

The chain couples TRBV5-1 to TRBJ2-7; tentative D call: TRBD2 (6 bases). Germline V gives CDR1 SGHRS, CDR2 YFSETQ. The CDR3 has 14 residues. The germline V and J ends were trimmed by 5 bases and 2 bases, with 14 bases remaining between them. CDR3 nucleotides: TGCGCCAGCAGTCCGGGACTGGATGCCTACGAGCAGTACTTC. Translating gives CASSPGLDAYEQYF.

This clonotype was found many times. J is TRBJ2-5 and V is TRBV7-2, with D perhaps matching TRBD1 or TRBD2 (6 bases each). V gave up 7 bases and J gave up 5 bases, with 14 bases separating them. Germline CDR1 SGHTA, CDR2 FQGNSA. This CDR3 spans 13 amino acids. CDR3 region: CASTPIGGETQYF. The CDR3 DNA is TGTGCCAGCACCCCAATAGGGGGGGAGACCCAGTACTTC.